This T cell receptor beta chain was retrieved from a study of cytomegalovirus exposure and HLA in healthy donors. Study as a whole: As an earlier analysis found, around 190 million T cells yielded about 120 million unique TCR beta sequences. Study-wide results and limits: The investigators catalogued 180 or so TCR beta chains as cytomegalovirus-associated.

PCR amplification relied on 60 Vbeta primers (plus 13 Jbeta primers). Sequencing was performed with immunoSEQ multiplex PCR; in TCRdb, only in-frame clones are kept and a portion is missing. The sample has more than 95,000 clones, 10% seen once; the top ten hold 5.5% to 7.5%. The J segment lost 1 base and the V segment lost 3 bases, leaving 6 bases of the junction unmatched. Germline CDR1 and CDR2: SGHDT and YYEEEE. The CDR3 runs to 15 residues. This clone has a count of ten or more. Its antigen remains unidentified. The material sequenced was PBMCs. The receptor's source is a man between 35 and 55 years old in good health and CMV-seropositive. This rearrangement joins TRBV5-6 to TRBJ2-7; 8 bases are a match to TRBD2. This chain's CDR3 is CASSSLAGTSYEQYF. The CDR3, as DNA: TGTGCCAGCAGCTCCTTAGCGGGGACTTCCTACGAGCAGTACTTC.